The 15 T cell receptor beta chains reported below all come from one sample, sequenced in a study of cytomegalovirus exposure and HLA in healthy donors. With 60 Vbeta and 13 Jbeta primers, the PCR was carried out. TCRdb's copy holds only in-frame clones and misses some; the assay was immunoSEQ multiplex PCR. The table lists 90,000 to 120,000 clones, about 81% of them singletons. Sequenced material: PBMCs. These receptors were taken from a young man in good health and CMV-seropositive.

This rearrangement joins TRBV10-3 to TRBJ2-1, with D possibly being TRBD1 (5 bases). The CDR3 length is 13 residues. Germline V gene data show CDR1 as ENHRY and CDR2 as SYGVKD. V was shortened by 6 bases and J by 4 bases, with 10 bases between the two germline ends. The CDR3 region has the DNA TGTGCCATCAGGGCTGACAGATACAATGAGCAGTTCTTC. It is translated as CAIRADRYNEQFF.

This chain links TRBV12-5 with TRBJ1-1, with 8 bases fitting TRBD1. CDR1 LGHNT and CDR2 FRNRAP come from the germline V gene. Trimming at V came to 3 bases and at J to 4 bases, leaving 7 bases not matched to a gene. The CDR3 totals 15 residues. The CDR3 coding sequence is TGTGCTAGTGGTTTACGACTACAGGGGGGCACTGAAGCTTTCTTT. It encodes CASGLRLQGGTEAFF. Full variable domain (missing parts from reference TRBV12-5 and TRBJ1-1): DARVTQTPRHKVTEMGQEVTMRCQPILGHNTVFWYRQTMMQGLELLAYFRNRAPLDDSGMPKDRFSAEMPDATLATLKIQPSEPRDSAVYFCASGLRLQGGTEAFFGQGTRLTVV.

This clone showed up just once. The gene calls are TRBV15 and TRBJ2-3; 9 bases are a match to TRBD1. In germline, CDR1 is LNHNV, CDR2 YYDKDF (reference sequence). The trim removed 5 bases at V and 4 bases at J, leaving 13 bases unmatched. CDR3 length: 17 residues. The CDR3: CATSLRTGAGYADTQYF. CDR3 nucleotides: TGTGCCACCAGCTTACGGACAGGGGCGGGTTATGCAGATACGCAGTATTTT.

The CDR3 DNA follows: TGTGCCAGCAGTGCCTTTTTTGGACAGAACTACTATGGCTACACCTTC. Residues: CASSAFFGQNYYGYTF. This chain joins TRBV6-1 and TRBJ1-2; a weak D match, TRBD1 (6 bases). Germline V lookup: CDR1 MNHNS, CDR2 SASEGT. The CDR3 extends over 16 amino acids. Trimming left V 4 bases short and J 3 bases short, with 18 bases between.

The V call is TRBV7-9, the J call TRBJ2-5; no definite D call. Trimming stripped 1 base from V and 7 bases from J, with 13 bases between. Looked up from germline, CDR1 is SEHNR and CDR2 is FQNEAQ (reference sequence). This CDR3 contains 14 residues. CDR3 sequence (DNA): TGTGCCAGCAGCTTAGTGGCCCCGCGCGGGACCCAGTACTTC. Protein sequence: CASSLVAPRGTQYF.

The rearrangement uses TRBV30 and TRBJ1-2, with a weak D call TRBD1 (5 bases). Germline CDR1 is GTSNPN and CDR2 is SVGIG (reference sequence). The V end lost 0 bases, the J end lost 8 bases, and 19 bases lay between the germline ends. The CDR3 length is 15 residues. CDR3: CAWSVNRAGLGGYTF. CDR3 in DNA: TGTGCCTGGAGTGTAAACCGTGCGGGGCTGGGGGGCTACACCTTC.

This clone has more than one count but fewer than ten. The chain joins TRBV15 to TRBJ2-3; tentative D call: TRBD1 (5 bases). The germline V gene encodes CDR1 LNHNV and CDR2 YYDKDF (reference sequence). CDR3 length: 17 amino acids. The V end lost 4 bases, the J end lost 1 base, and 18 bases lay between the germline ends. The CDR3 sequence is CATSTGAIGVGTDTQYF. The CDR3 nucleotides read TGTGCCACCAGCACCGGAGCCATAGGGGTCGGCACAGATACGCAGTATTTT.

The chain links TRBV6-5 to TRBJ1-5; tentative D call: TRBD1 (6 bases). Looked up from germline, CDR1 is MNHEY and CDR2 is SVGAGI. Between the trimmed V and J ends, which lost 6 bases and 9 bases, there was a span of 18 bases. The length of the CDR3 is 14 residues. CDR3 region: CASSLNGQLLPQHF. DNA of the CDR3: TGTGCCAGCAGCCTAAACGGACAGTTACTGCCCCAGCATTTT.

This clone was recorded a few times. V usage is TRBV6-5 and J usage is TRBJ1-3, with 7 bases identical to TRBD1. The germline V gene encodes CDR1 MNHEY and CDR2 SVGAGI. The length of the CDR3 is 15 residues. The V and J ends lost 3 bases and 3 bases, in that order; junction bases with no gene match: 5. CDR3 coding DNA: TGTGCCAGCAGTTATGGGACAGAGTATGGAAACACCATATATTTT. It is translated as CASSYGTEYGNTIYF.

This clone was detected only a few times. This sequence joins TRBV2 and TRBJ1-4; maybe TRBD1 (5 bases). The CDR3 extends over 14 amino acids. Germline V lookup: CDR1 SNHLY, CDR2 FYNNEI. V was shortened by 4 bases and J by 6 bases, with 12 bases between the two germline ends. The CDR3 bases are TGTGCCAGCAGTGGGGTCCTACAGGATGAAAAACTGTTTTTT. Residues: CASSGVLQDEKLFF.

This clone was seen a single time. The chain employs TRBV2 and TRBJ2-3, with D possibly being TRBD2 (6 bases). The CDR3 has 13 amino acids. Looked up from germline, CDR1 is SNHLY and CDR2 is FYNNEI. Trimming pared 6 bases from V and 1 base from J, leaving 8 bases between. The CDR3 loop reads CASRRGGTDTQYF. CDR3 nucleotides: TGTGCCAGCAGACGCGGGGGCACAGATACGCAGTATTTT. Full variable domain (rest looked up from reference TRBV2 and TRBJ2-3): EPEVTQTPSHQVTQMGQEVILRCVPISNHLYFYWYRQILGQKVEFLVSFYNNEISEKSEIFDDQFSVERPDGSNFTLKIRSTKLEDSAMYFCASRRGGTDTQYFGPGTRLTVL.

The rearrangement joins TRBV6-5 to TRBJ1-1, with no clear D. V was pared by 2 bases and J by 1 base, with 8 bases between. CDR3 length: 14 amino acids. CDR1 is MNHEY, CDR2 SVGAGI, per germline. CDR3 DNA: TGTGCCAGCAGTTACGGAGAGGGGAACACTGAAGCTTTCTTT. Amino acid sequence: CASSYGEGNTEAFF.

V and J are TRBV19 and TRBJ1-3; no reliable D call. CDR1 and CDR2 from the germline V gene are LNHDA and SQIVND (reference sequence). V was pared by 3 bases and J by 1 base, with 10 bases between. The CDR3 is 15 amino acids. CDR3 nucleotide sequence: TGTGCCAGTAGTATTGGAGTTCAATCTGGAAACACCATATATTTT. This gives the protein CASSIGVQSGNTIYF.

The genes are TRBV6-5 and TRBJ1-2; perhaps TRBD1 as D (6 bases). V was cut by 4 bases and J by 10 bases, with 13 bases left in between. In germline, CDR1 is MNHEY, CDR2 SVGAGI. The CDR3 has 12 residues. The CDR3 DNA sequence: TGTGCCAGCAGTTCTCAGGGGAAGGACTACACCTTC. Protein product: CASSSQGKDYTF.

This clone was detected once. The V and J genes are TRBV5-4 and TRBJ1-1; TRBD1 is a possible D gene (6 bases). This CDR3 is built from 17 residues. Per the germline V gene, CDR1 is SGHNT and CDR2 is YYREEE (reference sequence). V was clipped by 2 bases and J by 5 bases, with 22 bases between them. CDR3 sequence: CASSLLSGGAVSTEAFF. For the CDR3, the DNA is TGTGCCAGCAGCTTATTGTCGGGGGGCGCGGTTTCGACTGAAGCTTTCTTT.